The T cell receptor (beta chain) under discussion was sequenced for a study of blood T cells in healthy people across ages. Study-wide results and caveats: While age rose, TCR beta diversity per million T cells dropped in a roughly linear way. A strong correlation was seen between TCR beta diversity and naive T cell percentage.

Through a sample-barcoded 5' primer and a J-beta primer mix, a second PCR was run for about 7 to 12 cycles. Each cDNA was tagged by a template-switch adaptor containing 12 random nucleotides. TCRdb re-called the 5' RACE reads with MiXCR, one entry per CDR3 protein. The table records about 900,000 distinct CDR3 sequences, roughly 43% of them present only once. Each sample gave at least 6 million isolated PBMCs. Notes on this clonotype: Its specificity is unknown.

Sequenced: blood. The sequence derives from a man younger than 45 in good health.

CDR3 residues: CVPRTVGTDTQYF. Here the CDR3 DNA reads TGTGTCCCCCGCACAGTGGGGACAGATACGCAGTATTTT. The gene calls are TRBV12-3 or TRBV12-4 and TRBJ2-3; D unclear. The CDR3 loop spans 13 amino acids.